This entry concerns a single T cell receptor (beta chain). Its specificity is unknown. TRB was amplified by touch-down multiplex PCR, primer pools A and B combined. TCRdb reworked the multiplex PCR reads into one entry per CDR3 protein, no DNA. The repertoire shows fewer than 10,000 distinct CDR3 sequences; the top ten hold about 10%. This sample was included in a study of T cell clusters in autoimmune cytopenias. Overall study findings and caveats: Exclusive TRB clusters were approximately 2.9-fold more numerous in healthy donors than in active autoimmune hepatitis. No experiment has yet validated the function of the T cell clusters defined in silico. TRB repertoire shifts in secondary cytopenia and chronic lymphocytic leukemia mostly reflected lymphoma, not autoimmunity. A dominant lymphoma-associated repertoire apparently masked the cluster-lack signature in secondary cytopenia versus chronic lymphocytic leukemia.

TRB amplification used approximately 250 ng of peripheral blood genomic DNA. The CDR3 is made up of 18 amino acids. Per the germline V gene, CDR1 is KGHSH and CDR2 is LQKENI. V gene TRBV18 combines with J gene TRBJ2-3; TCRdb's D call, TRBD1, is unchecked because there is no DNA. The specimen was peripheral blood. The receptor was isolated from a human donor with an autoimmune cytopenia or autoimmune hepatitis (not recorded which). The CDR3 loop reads CASSPLWDRGHRTDTQYF.